These 21 T cell receptor beta chains were all obtained from the same sample, sequenced in a study of shared clonotypes between healthy human individuals. Only in-frame clones appear in the TCRdb table, and some are missing; sequencing was by immunoSEQ multiplex PCR. The sample yields roughly 2.2 million clones, 92% seen once. Sequencing input: naive CD4+ T cells from PBMCs. Subset denoted: CD45RA+ positively selected. These receptor sequences come from a man aged 18 to 30 in good health. Some clones in this sample may be carry-over from other donors' samples.

V gene TRBV7-9 combines with J gene TRBJ2-5; possibly TRBD1 or TRBD2 for D (5 bases each). Germline CDR1 is SEHNR and CDR2 is FQNEAQ (reference sequence). CDR3 length equals 15 residues. V was cut by 4 bases and J by 4 bases, with 16 bases left in between. CDR3 sequence: CASSSRSWGSETQYF. CDR3 DNA sequence: TGTGCCAGCAGCTCCCGGTCCTGGGGGTCAGAGACCCAGTACTTC.

The chain has TRBV7-9 and TRBJ1-2, with D unclear. V was cut by 8 bases and J by 2 bases, with 12 bases left in between. CDR3 length: 13 amino acids. Germline lookup yields CDR1 SEHNR and CDR2 FQNEAQ (reference sequence). The CDR3 here is CASAPMGNYGYTF. CDR3 nucleotide sequence: TGTGCCAGCGCCCCTATGGGAAACTATGGCTACACCTTC.

The CDR3 nucleotides read TGTGCCAGCAGTATCCTCGACTTTAGAACAGGGTCTTTAACCTACGAGCAGTACTTC. It encodes CASSILDFRTGSLTYEQYF. This chain uses TRBV28 with TRBJ2-7; tentative D call: TRBD1 (6 bases). The CDR3 spans 19 residues. V was trimmed by 5 bases and J by 2 bases, leaving 28 bases between them. Germline values: CDR1 MDHEN, CDR2 SYDVKM.

J is TRBJ1-2 and V is TRBV7-2; the D gene is possibly TRBD1 (5 bases). This CDR3 contains 13 residues. Germline V gene data show CDR1 as SGHTA and CDR2 as FQGNSA. Trimming shortened V by 0 bases and J by 6 bases, and 8 bases separated the two germline ends. Here the CDR3 reads CASSLAKGNGYTF. The CDR3 region has the DNA TGTGCCAGCAGCTTAGCGAAGGGGAATGGCTACACCTTC.

This chain connects TRBV6-5 to TRBJ2-2; a possible D gene is TRBD1 (6 bases). CDR3 size: 13 residues. Trimming left V 10 bases short and J 1 base short, with 10 bases between. Germline-derived CDR1 and CDR2 are MNHEY and SVGAGI. The CDR3: CATKTGNTGELFF. The DNA for the CDR3 is TGTGCCACAAAGACAGGGAACACCGGGGAGCTGTTTTTT.

The rearrangement uses TRBV7-9 and TRBJ2-7; TRBD2 matches 7 bases. Germline CDR1 SEHNR, CDR2 FQNEAQ (reference sequence). V dropped 3 bases and J dropped 5; count of bases not matched to a gene: 7. The CDR3 consists of 14 residues. CDR3 in amino acids: CASSLWRGSNEQYF. As DNA, the CDR3 is TGTGCCAGCAGCTTGTGGCGCGGGAGTAACGAGCAGTACTTC.

The chain recombines TRBV4-2 with TRBJ1-1; TRBD1 matches 9 bases. The CDR3 runs 15 residues. Trimming removed 5 bases from V and 1 base from J; junction bases left unmatched: 5. Germline CDR1 LGHNA, CDR2 YNFKEQ. The CDR3 here is CASSLRTGANTEAFF. The CDR3 bases are TGTGCCAGCAGCTTAAGGACAGGGGCGAACACTGAAGCTTTCTTT.

Details on this clone: Other DNA sequences in this sample translate to the same CDR3. The chain employs TRBV7-3 and TRBJ2-3; D not certain. Germline V CDR1 and CDR2: SGHTA, FQGTGA. V was pared by 6 bases and J by 0 bases, with 4 bases between. The CDR3 covers 12 residues. The CDR3 protein is CASSQSTDTQYF. The CDR3 DNA sequence: TGTGCCAGCAGTCAGAGCACAGATACGCAGTATTTT.

The CDR3 reads CASSSSSGNTIYF. CDR3 nucleotide sequence: TGTGCCAGCAGTAGCTCTTCTGGAAACACCATATATTTT. The chain combines TRBV7-7 with TRBJ1-3; D is uncertain. V lost 6 bases and J lost 1, with 7 bases in between. The CDR3 extends over 13 amino acids. Germline lookup yields CDR1 SSHAT and CDR2 FNYEAQ (reference sequence).

In the case of this clone: The same CDR3 also results from other DNA sequences found in this sample. This chain uses TRBV30 with TRBJ2-5; D not certain. The CDR3 has 13 amino acids. Trimming pared 0 bases from V and 5 bases from J, leaving 10 bases between. Looked up from germline, CDR1 is GTSNPN and CDR2 is SVGIG (reference sequence). CDR3 bases: TGTGCCTGGAGTGTTACAGCCGGGGAGACCCAGTACTTC. This encodes CAWSVTAGETQYF.

The rearrangement joins TRBV7-9 to TRBJ2-2, with TRBD2 matching over 11 bases. The CDR3 is 16 amino acids. Germline assignment: CDR1 SEHNR and CDR2 FQNEAQ (reference sequence). Trimming at V came to 4 bases and at J to 0 bases, leaving 1 base not matched to a gene. CDR3: CASSSGLAANTGELFF. DNA for the CDR3: TGTGCCAGCAGCTCGGGACTAGCGGCGAACACCGGGGAGCTGTTTTTT.

The CDR3 loop reads CASSDQGGRNEKLFF. Written as DNA, the CDR3 is TGTGCCAGTAGTGATCAGGGGGGAAGAAATGAAAAACTGTTTTTT. The V gene is TRBV19, the J gene TRBJ1-4; 7 bases fit TRBD1. The CDR3 extends over 15 amino acids. Trimming took 5 bases from V and 5 from J; bases not matched to a gene: 8. The germline CDR1 and CDR2 sequences are LNHDA and SQIVND (reference sequence).

This sequence joins TRBV13 and TRBJ2-1, with 10 bases fitting TRBD2. V lost 3 bases to trimming and J lost 6 bases; unmatched junction nucleotides: 14. CDR1 and CDR2 (germline): PRHDT, FYEKMQ (reference sequence). The CDR3 runs 18 residues. The CDR3 DNA follows: TGTGCCAGCAGCTTGGGGTTAACAGCGGGAGGGCCCCGCAATGAGCAGTTCTTC. Translated: CASSLGLTAGGPRNEQFF.

The table lists this clone with a count of one. The chain recombines TRBV11-2 with TRBJ2-7; the match to TRBD2 covers 11 bases. Trimming took 3 bases from V and 5 from J; bases not matched to a gene: 3. This CDR3 is 14 amino acids long. Germline CDR1 and CDR2: SGHAT and FQNNGV. The CDR3 here is CASSFTSGSDEQYF. In nucleotides, the CDR3 is TGTGCCAGCAGCTTCACTAGCGGGAGTGACGAGCAGTACTTC.

The chain recombines TRBV9 with TRBJ2-3; D is possibly TRBD1 (5 bases). Germline loops: CDR1 SGDLS, CDR2 YYNGEE. V lost 0 bases and J 4 bases, leaving 18 bases between the germline ends. The CDR3 length is 17 residues. The CDR3 reads CASSVGRGRGFADTQYF. For the CDR3, the DNA is TGTGCCAGCAGCGTAGGTAGGGGTAGGGGCTTCGCAGATACGCAGTATTTT.

The chain has TRBV4-3 and TRBJ2-5, with TRBD2 matching over 9 bases. The J call could be wrong; TRBJ2-7 is a better fit for the DNA end. Germline CDR1 and CDR2: LGHNA and YSLEER. CDR3 length: 15 residues. The DNA of the CDR3 is TGCGCCAGCAGCCAAGATCGTAGCGGGAGCAACGAGCAGTACTTC. This sequence encodes CASSQDRSGSNEQYF.

J is TRBJ2-7 and V is TRBV5-4; no clear D. Trimming shortened V by 4 bases and J by 3 bases, and 8 bases separated the two germline ends. Germline V gives CDR1 SGHNT, CDR2 YYREEE (reference sequence). This CDR3 has 12 residues. The CDR3 DNA sequence: TGTGCCAGCAGCGCCGACTTCTACGAGCAGTACTTC. It is translated as CASSADFYEQYF.

V usage is TRBV18 and J usage is TRBJ1-1; 7 positions match TRBD1. Unmatched junction bases numbered 10, after V lost 3 bases and J lost 6 bases. CDR1 KGHSH and CDR2 LQKENI come from the germline V gene. The CDR3 loop spans 15 amino acids. The CDR3 sequence is CASSPRVTGAAEAFF. The CDR3 region has the DNA TGTGCCAGCTCACCCCGGGTTACAGGGGCAGCTGAAGCTTTCTTT.

This chain connects TRBV6-1 to TRBJ1-2; 10 bases match TRBD1. V dropped 2 bases and J dropped 5; count of bases not matched to a gene: 5. The CDR3 runs 15 residues. The germline gives CDR1 MNHNS, CDR2 SASEGT. CDR3 residues: CASSEPGQGGYGYTF. In nucleotides, the CDR3 is TGTGCCAGCAGTGAACCAGGACAGGGGGGATATGGCTACACCTTC.

The genes are TRBV4-1 and TRBJ2-7; 10 bases are shared with TRBD2. The CDR3 consists of 16 residues. Germline loops: CDR1 MGHRA, CDR2 YSYEKL. V gave up 0 bases and J gave up 4 bases; unmatched junction bases: 6. This chain's CDR3 is CASSQDRASGSYEQYF. For the CDR3, the DNA is TGCGCCAGCAGCCAAGATAGGGCTAGCGGGAGTTACGAGCAGTACTTC.

The sample holds one count of this clone. The rearrangement uses TRBV18 and TRBJ2-5; 14 bases match TRBD2. Germline V CDR1 and CDR2: KGHSH, LQKENI. J gave up 4 bases and V 4 bases, and 5 bases lay outside the gene matches. The CDR3 contains 16 residues. The DNA of the CDR3 is TGTGCCAGCTCACTCGGGACTAGCGGGAGTGGAGAGACCCAGTACTTC. It is translated as CASSLGTSGSGETQYF.